The T cell receptor beta chain described here comes from a study of T cell responses to AZD1222 COVID-19 vaccine. Clones were sequenced by immunoSEQ multiplex PCR, and TCRdb holds only the in-frame ones, with some missing. The sample records roughly 150,000 clones, almost 95% being singletons. V lost 4 bases and J 0 bases, leaving 7 bases between the germline ends. Germline loops: CDR1 LNHDA, CDR2 SQIVND (reference sequence). CDR3 length: 14 residues. This clone has only a few counts. The J gene is TRBJ2-1, the V gene TRBV19; D possibly matches TRBD1 or TRBD2 (6 bases each). The clonotype originates from an adult who received the AZD1222 COVID-19 vaccine. Sequencing was performed on peripheral blood, taken 28 days after the second AZD1222 dose. The CDR3 loop reads CASSTGASYNEQFF. The CDR3 DNA sequence: TGTGCCAGTAGTACGGGGGCCTCCTACAATGAGCAGTTCTTC.